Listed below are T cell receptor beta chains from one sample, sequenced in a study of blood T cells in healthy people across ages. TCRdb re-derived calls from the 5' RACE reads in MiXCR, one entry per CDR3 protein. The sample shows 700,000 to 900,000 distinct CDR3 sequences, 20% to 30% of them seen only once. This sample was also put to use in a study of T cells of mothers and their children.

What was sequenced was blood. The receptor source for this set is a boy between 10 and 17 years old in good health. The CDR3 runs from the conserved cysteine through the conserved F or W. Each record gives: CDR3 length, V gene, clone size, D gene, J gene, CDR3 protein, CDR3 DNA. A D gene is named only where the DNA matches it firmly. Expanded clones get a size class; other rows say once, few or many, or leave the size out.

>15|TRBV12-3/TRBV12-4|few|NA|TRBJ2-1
CASRSAQSSYNEQFF
TGTGCCAGCAGGTCCGCCCAAAGCTCCTACAATGAGCAGTTCTTC
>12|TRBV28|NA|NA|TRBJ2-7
CASRSLNYEQYF
TGTGCCAGCAGGTCGCTAAACTACGAGCAGTACTTC
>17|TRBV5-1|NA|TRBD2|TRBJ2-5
CASSLMTSGGARETQYF
TGCGCCAGCAGCTTGATGACTAGCGGGGGGGCAAGAGAGACCCAGTACTTC
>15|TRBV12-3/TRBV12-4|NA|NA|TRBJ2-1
CASSLSGAAYNEQFF
TGTGCCAGCAGTTTATCGGGGGCCGCCTACAATGAGCAGTTCTTC
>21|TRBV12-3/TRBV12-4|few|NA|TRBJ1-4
CASSSPGPRPLSSTRNEKLFF
TGTGCCAGCAGTTCTCCGGGGCCTCGGCCCCTCTCCTCTACCCGTAATGAAAAACTGTTTTTT
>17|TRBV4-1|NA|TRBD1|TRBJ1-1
CASSLLPAGGMNTEAFF
TGCGCCAGCAGCCTCCTCCCCGCAGGGGGGATGAACACTGAAGCTTTCTTT
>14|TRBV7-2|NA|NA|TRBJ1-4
CASSSDGSFEKLFF
TGTGCCAGCAGCAGCGACGGGTCTTTTGAAAAACTGTTTTTT
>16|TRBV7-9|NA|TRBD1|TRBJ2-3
CASSLGTGGHTDTQYF
TGTGCCAGCAGCTTAGGGACAGGGGGCCACACAGATACGCAGTATTTT
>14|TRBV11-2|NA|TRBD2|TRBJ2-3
CASNLAGLTDTQYF
TGTGCCAGCAATCTAGCGGGCCTCACAGATACGCAGTATTTT
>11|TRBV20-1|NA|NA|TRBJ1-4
CSANTGEKLFF
TGCAGTGCTAACACTGGGGAAAAACTGTTTTTT
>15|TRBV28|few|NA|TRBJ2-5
CASSLDPPGGETQYF
TGTGCCAGCAGTTTAGACCCACCTGGTGGAGAGACCCAGTACTTC
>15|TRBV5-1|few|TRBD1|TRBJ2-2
CASSYGTGVTGELFF
TGCGCCAGCAGCTACGGGACAGGCGTCACCGGGGAGCTGTTTTTT
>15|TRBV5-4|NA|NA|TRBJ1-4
CASSLDGKGGEKLFF
TGTGCCAGCAGCTTGGATGGGAAGGGGGGTGAAAAACTGTTTTTT
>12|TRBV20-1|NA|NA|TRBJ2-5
CSALRSGETQYF
TGCAGTGCCCTCCGGAGTGGGGAGACCCAGTACTTC
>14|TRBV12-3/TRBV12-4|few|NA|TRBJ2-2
CASTPLGVGGELFF
TGTGCCAGCACCCCTCTGGGGGTGGGCGGGGAGCTGTTTTTT
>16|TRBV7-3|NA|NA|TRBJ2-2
CASSSQGTANTGELFF
TGTGCCAGCAGCTCTCAGGGTACCGCGAACACCGGAGAGCTGTTTTTT
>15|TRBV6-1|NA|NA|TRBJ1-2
CASSDSHFFDYGYTF
TGTGCCAGCAGTGACAGCCACTTCTTCGACTATGGCTACACCTTC
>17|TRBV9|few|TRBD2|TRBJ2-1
CASSGALGLASYNEQFF
TGTGCCAGCAGCGGAGCCTTGGGACTAGCCTCCTACAATGAGCAGTTCTTC
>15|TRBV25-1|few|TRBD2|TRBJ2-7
CVSSDGVLAGYEQYF
TGTGTCAGCAGTGACGGGGTTCTAGCGGGCTACGAGCAGTACTTC
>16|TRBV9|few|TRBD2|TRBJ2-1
CASSVGLGLDSNEQFF
TGTGCCAGCAGCGTAGGTTTGGGACTAGATAGCAATGAGCAGTTCTTC
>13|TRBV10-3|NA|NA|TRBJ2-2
CAARNGDAGELFF
TGTGCCGCAAGAAACGGCGACGCCGGGGAGCTGTTTTTT
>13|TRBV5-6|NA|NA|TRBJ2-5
CASSLTYGETQYF
TGTGCCAGCAGCTTGACATATGGGGAGACCCAGTACTTC
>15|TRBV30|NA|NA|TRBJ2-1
CAWRERAYSYNEQFF
TGTGCCTGGAGGGAGCGGGCGTATTCCTACAATGAGCAGTTCTTC
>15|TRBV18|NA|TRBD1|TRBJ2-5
CASSPGTGVSETQYF
TGTGCCAGCTCCCCCGGGACAGGGGTTTCGGAGACCCAGTACTTC
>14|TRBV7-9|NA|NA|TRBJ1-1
CASSRGTTDPEAFF
TGTGCCAGCAGTCGCGGGACCACGGATCCTGAAGCTTTCTTT
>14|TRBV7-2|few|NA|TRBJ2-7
CASSLPRGYYEQYF
TGTGCCAGCAGCCTCCCGAGGGGATACTACGAGCAGTACTTC
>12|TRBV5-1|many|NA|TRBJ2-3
CASSLRPDTQYF
TGCGCCAGCAGCTTACGCCCAGATACGCAGTATTTT
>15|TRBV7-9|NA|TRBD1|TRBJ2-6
CASNRQGGGANVLTF
TGTGCCAGCAACCGACAGGGTGGTGGGGCCAACGTCCTGACTTTC
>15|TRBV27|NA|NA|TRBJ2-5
CASRFGGGGQETQYF
TGTGCCAGCCGCTTTGGAGGGGGGGGGCAAGAGACCCAGTACTTC
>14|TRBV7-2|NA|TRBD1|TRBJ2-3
CASSSDRGEDTQYF
TGTGCCAGCAGCTCGGACAGGGGGGAAGATACGCAGTATTTT
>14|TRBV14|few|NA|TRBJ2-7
CASSFGQLSYEQYF
TGTGCCAGCAGCTTTGGACAGCTCTCCTACGAGCAGTACTTC
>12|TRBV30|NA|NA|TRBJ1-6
CAWTRVGSPLHF
TGTGCCTGGACCAGGGTGGGTTCACCCCTCCACTTT
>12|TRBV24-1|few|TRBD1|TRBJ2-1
CATSDRDREQFF
TGTGCCACCAGTGACAGGGACAGGGAGCAGTTCTTC
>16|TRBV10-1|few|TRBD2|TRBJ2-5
CASSQPGLRGGETQYF
TGCGCCAGCAGCCAACCGGGACTCCGGGGGGGAGAGACCCAGTACTTC
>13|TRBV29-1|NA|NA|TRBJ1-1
CSVGEGLNTEAFF
TGCAGCGTTGGAGAGGGGTTGAACACTGAAGCTTTCTTT
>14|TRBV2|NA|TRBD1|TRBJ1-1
CASSETGVGTEAFF
TGTGCCAGCAGTGAAACAGGGGTTGGCACTGAAGCTTTCTTT
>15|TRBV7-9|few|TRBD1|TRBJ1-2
CASSSTGTGNYGYTF
TGTGCCAGCAGCTCTACCGGGACAGGGAACTATGGCTACACCTTC
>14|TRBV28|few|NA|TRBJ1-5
CASGGAQTNQPQHF
TGTGCCAGCGGAGGGGCACAGACTAATCAGCCCCAGCATTTT
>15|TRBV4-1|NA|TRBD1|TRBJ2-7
CASSRGTAVSYEQYF
TGCGCCAGCAGCCGTGGGACAGCCGTCTCCTACGAGCAGTACTTC
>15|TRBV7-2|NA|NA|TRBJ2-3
CASSLSGQSTDTQYF
TGTGCCAGCAGCTTAAGCGGGCAGAGCACAGATACGCAGTATTTT
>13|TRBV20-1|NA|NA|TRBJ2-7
CGARDTTPLQQYF
TGCGGTGCTAGGGACACTACTCCTCTCCAGCAGTACTTC
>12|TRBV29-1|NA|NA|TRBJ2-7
CSVEVSPYEQYF
TGCAGCGTTGAAGTCAGCCCCTACGAGCAGTACTTC
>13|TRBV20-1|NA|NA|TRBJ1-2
CSADPGTENGYTF
TGCAGTGCTGATCCCGGGACTGAAAATGGCTACACCTTC
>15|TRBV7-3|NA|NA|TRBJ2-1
CASSLIMGSYNEQFF
TGTGCCAGCAGCTTAATTATGGGCTCATACAATGAGCAGTTCTTC
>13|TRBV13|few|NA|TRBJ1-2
CASRPLWDYGYTF
TGTGCCAGCAGACCTCTTTGGGACTATGGCTACACCTTC